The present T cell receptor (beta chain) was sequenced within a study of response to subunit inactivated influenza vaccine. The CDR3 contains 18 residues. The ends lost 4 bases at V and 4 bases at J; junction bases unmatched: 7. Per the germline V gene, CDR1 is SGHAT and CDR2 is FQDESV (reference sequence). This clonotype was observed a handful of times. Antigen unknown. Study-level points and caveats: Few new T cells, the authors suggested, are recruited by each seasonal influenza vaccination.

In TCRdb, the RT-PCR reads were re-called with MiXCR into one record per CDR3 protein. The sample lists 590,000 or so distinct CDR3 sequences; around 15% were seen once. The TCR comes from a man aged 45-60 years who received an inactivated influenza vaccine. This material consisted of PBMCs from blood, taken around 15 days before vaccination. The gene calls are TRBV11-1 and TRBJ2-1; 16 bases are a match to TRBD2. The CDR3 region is CASSSGLAGGPRYNEQFF. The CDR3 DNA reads TGTGCCAGCAGCTCGGGACTAGCGGGAGGGCCACGTTACAATGAGCAGTTCTTC.